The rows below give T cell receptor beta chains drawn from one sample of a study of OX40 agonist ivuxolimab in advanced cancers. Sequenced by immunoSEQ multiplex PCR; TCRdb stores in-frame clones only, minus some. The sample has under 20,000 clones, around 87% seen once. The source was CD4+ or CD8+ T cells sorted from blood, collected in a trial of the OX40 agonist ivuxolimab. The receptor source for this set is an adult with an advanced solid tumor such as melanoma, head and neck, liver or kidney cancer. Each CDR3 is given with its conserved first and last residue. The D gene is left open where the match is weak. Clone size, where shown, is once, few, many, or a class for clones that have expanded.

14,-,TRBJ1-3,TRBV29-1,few,CSVDLDSSGNTIYF,TGCAGCGTTGACTTAGACAGCTCTGGAAACACCATATATTTT
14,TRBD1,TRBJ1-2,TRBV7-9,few,CASSRGTGRDGYTF,TGTGCCAGCAGCCGCGGGACAGGGCGGGATGGCTACACCTTC
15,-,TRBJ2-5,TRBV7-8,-,CASSLRAEPQETQYF,TGTGCCAGCAGCTTAAGGGCAGAACCCCAAGAGACCCAGTACTTC
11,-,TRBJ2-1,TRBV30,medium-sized,CAGEVLDEQFF,TGTGCCGGCGAGGTTCTGGATGAGCAGTTCTTC
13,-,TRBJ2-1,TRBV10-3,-,CAISDLSYNEQFF,TGTGCCATCAGTGACTTATCCTACAATGAGCAGTTCTTC
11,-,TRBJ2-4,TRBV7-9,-,CASSLGDIQYF,TGTGCCAGCAGCCTGGGGGACATTCAGTACTTC
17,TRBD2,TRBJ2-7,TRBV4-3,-,CASSQREGLAGVGEQYF,TGCGCCAGCAGCCAACGGGAGGGACTAGCGGGAGTAGGCGAGCAGTACTTC
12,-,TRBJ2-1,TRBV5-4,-,CALTSRSDEQFF,TGTGCCCTCACGAGCCGTAGTGATGAGCAGTTCTTC
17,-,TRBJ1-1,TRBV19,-,CASSIFRAGAVNTEAFF,TGTGCCAGTAGTATCTTCCGCGCAGGGGCAGTGAACACTGAAGCTTTCTTT
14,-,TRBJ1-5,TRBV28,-,CASSFGGNNQPQHF,TGTGCCAGCAGTTTTGGAGGTAACAATCAGCCCCAGCATTTT
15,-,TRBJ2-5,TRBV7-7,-,CASSLEVGARETQYF,TGTGCTAGCAGCTTAGAGGTGGGAGCTCGAGAGACCCAGTACTTC
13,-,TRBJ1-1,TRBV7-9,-,CASRLTGHTEAFF,TGTGCCAGCAGGCTTACAGGGCACACTGAAGCTTTCTTT
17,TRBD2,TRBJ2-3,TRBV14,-,CASSQDQGSGWTDTQYF,TGTGCCAGCAGCCAAGATCAGGGTAGCGGGTGGACAGATACGCAGTATTTT
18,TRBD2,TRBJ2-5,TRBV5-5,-,CASNAGTSGNPYQETQYF,TGTGCCAGCAACGCCGGGACTAGCGGGAACCCGTACCAAGAGACCCAGTACTTC
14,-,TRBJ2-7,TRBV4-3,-,CASSQRGGSYEQYF,TGCGCCAGCAGCCAGAGAGGGGGTTCCTACGAGCAGTACTTC
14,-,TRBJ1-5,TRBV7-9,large,CASSPTVSNQPQHF,TGTGCCAGCAGCCCGACAGTTAGCAATCAGCCCCAGCATTTT
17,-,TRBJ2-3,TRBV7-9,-,CASSLVSSGASTDTQYF,TGTGCCAGCAGCTTAGTCAGTTCCGGGGCAAGCACAGATACGCAGTATTTT